The T cell receptor beta chain described here comes from a study of shared clonotypes between healthy human individuals. Turning to the study itself: Each donor's CD4 naive and CD4 memory cells filled three plates apiece, CD8 naive two, and CD8 memory one.

Whole-study findings and limits: Generation probability values for non-shared clonotypes were lower than those for clonotypes shared by all four donors. Memory subsets generally showed smaller estimated richness than naive subsets did.

Regarding this clone: Its specificity is unknown.

Trimming took off 6 bases at V and 8 bases at J, with 16 bases between the two ends. The CDR3 consists of 14 residues. Germline assignment: CDR1 LNHDA and CDR2 SQIVND (reference sequence). Here immunoSEQ multiplex PCR was the method, and the copy in TCRdb shows in-frame clones only, minus some. The sample includes some 2.4 million clones, 90% to 95% seen only once; the top ten take approximately 0.36%. The V and J genes are TRBV19 and TRBJ2-2; weak D call: TRBD2 (5 bases). The receptor comes from a man in his late teens or twenties in good health. Some clones in this sample may be carry-over from other donors' samples. Sequenced: naive CD4+ T cells from PBMCs. This sample's subset: CD45RA+ positively selected. The CDR3 region is CASRDDTGSGELFF. Here the CDR3 DNA reads TGTGCCAGTAGGGACGACACGGGGTCAGGGGAGCTGTTTTTT.